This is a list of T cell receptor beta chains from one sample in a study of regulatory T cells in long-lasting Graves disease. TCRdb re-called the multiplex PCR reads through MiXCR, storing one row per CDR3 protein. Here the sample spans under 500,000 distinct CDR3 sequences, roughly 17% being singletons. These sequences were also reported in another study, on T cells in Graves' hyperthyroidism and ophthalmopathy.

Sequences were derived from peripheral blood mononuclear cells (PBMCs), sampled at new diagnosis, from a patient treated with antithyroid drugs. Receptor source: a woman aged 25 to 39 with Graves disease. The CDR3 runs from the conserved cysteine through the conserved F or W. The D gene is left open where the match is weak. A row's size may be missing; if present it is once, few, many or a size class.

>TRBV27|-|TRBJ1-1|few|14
TGTGCCAGCAGTTTCTGGGGACCGAACACTGAAGCTTTCTTT
CASSFWGPNTEAFF
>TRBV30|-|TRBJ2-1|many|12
TGTGCCTGGACCTTCGGACACAATGAGCAGTTCTTC
CAWTFGHNEQFF
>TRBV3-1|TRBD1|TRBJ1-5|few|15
TGTGCCAGCAGCCCGAAGGGACAGCCCTCCCAGCCCCAGCATTTT
CASSPKGQPSQPQHF
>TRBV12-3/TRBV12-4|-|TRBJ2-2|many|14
TGTGCCAGCAGTCCGTTTCGGAGCACCGGGGAGCTGTTTTTT
CASSPFRSTGELFF
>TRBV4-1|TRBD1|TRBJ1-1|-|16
TGCGCCAGCAGCCAAGACAGGACAGGGGGATACACTGAAGCTTTCTTT
CASSQDRTGGYTEAFF
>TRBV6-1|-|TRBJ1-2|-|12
TGTGCCAGCAGACAACAGGAGCGTGGCTACACCTTC
CASRQQERGYTF
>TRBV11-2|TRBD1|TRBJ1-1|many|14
TGTGCCAGCAGCCAGAGGACAGGAAACACTGAAGCTTTCTTT
CASSQRTGNTEAFF
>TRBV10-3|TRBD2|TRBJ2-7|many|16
TGTGCCATCAGACCGGGACTAGCGGTTCTCAGCTACGAGCAGTACTTC
CAIRPGLAVLSYEQYF
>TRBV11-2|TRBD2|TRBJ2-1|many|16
TGTGCCAGCAGCTTAGGGGGACTACGAACGTCCAATGAGCAGTTCTTC
CASSLGGLRTSNEQFF
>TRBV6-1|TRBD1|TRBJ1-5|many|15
TGTGCCAGCAGTGTTGGGACAGTCCCATGGCAGCCCCAGCATTTT
CASSVGTVPWQPQHF
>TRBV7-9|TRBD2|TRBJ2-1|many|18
TGTGCCAGCAGCTACCTAGGACTAGCGGGACGGTCCTACAATGAGCAGTTCTTC
CASSYLGLAGRSYNEQFF
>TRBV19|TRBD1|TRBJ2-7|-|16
TGTGCCAGTAGTGCTAGCCAGGGGGCAGGTTTCGACGAGCAGTACTTC
CASSASQGAGFDEQYF
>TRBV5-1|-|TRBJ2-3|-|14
TGCGCCAGCAGCTTGGCCCCCACGGCATATACGCAGTATTTT
CASSLAPTAYTQYF
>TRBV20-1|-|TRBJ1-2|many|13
TGCAGTGCTGAAGGGCAGGGAAGACGTGGCTACACCTTC
CSAEGQGRRGYTF
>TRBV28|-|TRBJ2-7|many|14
TGTGCCAGCAGTTTTTGGACAAACTCCTACGAGCAGTACTTC
CASSFWTNSYEQYF
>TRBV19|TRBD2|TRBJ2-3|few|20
TGTGCCAGTAGTTTATACGGGACTAGCGGCAGCCGACTGCTCCTAGATACGCAGTATTTT
CASSLYGTSGSRLLLDTQYF
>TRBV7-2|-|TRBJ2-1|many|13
TGTGCCAGCAGCCCACCACCTCGGGCACAGCAGTTCTTC
CASSPPPRAQQFF
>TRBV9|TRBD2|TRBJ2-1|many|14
TGTGCCAGCAGCGTAGCCGCATGGGGGGGTGAGCAGTTCTTC
CASSVAAWGGEQFF
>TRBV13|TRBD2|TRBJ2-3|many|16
TGTGCCAGCAGCTTGTGGGTAGCGGGAGGTTCAGATACGCAGTATTTT
CASSLWVAGGSDTQYF
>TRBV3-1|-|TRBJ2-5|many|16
TGTGCCAGCAGCCAAGATGGGCGCGTCCCCCCGGGGACCCAGTACTTC
CASSQDGRVPPGTQYF
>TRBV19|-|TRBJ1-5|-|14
TGTGCCAGTAGTAACCTTATTAGCAATCAGCCCCAGCATTTT
CASSNLISNQPQHF
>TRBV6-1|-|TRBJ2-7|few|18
TGTGCCACACGGGGGGGAGGGGGCGCGTTCGGGAGACTCTACGAGCAGTACTTC
CATRGGGGAFGRLYEQYF
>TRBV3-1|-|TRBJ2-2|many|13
TGTGCCAGCAGCCACCTTGAGGGCGGGGAGCTGTTTTTT
CASSHLEGGELFF
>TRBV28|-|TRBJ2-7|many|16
TGTGCCAGCAGTTTTAGTTCGGCCTTGGTCCCCTACGAGCAGTACTTC
CASSFSSALVPYEQYF
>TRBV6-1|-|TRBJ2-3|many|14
TGTGCCAGCAGAAAGGGACGGAGCACAGATACGCAGTATTTT
CASRKGRSTDTQYF
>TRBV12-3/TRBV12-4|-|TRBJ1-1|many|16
TGTGCCAGCACCCTCGGTCGGTCCGGGGTTGACACTGAAGCTTTCTTT
CASTLGRSGVDTEAFF
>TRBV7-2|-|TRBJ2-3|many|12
TGTGCCAGGACTAGGACAAAAGATACGCAGTATTTT
CARTRTKDTQYF
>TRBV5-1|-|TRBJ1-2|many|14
TGCGCCAGCAGCACGGGATGGGGGGCTTATGGCTACACCTTC
CASSTGWGAYGYTF
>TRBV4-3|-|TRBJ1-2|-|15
TGCGCCAGCAGCCAAGATGGCACACCGAACTATGGCTACACCTTC
CASSQDGTPNYGYTF
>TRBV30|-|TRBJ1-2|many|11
TGTGCTGTCGCCGGGGAGTATGGCTACACCTTC
CAVAGEYGYTF
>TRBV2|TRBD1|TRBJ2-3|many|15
TGTGCCAGCAGGCCGGGACAGGGGATTACAGATACGCAGTATTTT
CASRPGQGITDTQYF
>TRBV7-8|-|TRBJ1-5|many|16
TGTGCCAGCAGCTTCCTCCCGGGACGGGTAAATCAGCCCCAGCATTTT
CASSFLPGRVNQPQHF
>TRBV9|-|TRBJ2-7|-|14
TGTGCCAGCAGCGTACTAGCTGACTCCTACGAGCAGTACTTC
CASSVLADSYEQYF
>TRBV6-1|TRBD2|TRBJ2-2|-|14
TGTGCCAGCAGCGGCGGGAGGGCCGTCGGGGAGCTGTTTTTT
CASSGGRAVGELFF
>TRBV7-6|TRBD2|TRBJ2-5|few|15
TGTGCCAGCAGCCCCCCCCTACTAGCGGGAGAGACCCAGTACTTC
CASSPPLLAGETQYF
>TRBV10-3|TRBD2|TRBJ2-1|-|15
TGTGCCATCAGTGAGTCTAGCGGGAGGGCCAATGAGCAGTTCTTC
CAISESSGRANEQFF
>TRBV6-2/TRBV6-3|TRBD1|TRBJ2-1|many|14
TGTGCCAGCAGTTCTAGGACAGGGTACAATGAGCAGTTCTTC
CASSSRTGYNEQFF
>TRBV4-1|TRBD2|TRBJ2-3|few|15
TGCGCCAGCAGCCAAGTCGGGAGGGGTGCAGATACGCAGTATTTT
CASSQVGRGADTQYF
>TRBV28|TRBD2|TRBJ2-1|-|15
TGTGCCAGCAGTTTATTTGTGACTAGCGGAGATGAGCAGTTCTTC
CASSLFVTSGDEQFF
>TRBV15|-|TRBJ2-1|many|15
TGTGCCACCAGCAATTACAGGGAGGGCTACAATGAGCAGTTCTTC
CATSNYREGYNEQFF
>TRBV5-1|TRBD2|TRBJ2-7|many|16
TGCGCCAGCAGCTTTCTCGGGCTAGCGGAAAACTACGAGCAGTACTTC
CASSFLGLAENYEQYF
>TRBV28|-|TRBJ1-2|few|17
TGTGCCAGCAGTTTGTTAGGCGACAGGAGTTCATCCTATGGCTACACCTTC
CASSLLGDRSSSYGYTF
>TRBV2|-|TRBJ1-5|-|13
TGTGCCAGCGGGGGAGATAGCAATCAGCCCCAGCATTTT
CASGGDSNQPQHF
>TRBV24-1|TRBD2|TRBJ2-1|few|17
TGTGCCACCAGTGGACTGACTAGCGGGAGGGGTAGTAATGAGCAGTTCTTC
CATSGLTSGRGSNEQFF
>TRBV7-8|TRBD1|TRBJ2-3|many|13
TGTGCCAGCAGCCCAGGACAGGCAGATACGCAGTATTTT
CASSPGQADTQYF
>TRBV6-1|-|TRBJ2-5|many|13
TGTGCCAGCAGTGAAGGGGAGTTCCAGACCCAGTACTTC
CASSEGEFQTQYF
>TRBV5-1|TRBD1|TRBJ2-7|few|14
TGCGCCAGCAGCGCGGACAGGGGGGCCTACGAGCAGTACTTC
CASSADRGAYEQYF
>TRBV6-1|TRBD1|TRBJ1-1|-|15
TGTGCCAGCAGTAGTCGACAGGGCGGTTACACTGAAGCTTTCTTT
CASSSRQGGYTEAFF
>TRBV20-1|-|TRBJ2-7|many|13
TGCGGAAACCGGGACGCAAGCTCCTACGAGCAGTACTTC
CGNRDASSYEQYF
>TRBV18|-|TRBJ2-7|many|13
TGTGCCAGCTCACCGGTTGAGGGGCGCGAGCAGTACTTC
CASSPVEGREQYF
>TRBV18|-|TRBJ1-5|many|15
TGTGCCAGCTCTCTAGACAGGTCGGGTTCAGGGCCCCAGCATTTT
CASSLDRSGSGPQHF
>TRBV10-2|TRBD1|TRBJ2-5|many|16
TGCGCCAGCAGTGAGTCGAGCAGGGGGCGTCAAGAGACCCAGTACTTC
CASSESSRGRQETQYF
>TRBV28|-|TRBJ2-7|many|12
TGTGCCAGCAGTTTATCCTCCCGCGAGCAGTACTTC
CASSLSSREQYF
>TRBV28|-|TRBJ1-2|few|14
TGTGCCAGCACCTTTACCCTCGGGGACTATGGCTACACCTTC
CASTFTLGDYGYTF
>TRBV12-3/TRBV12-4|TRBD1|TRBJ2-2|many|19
TGTGCCAGCTTAGCGAACCCGGGACAGGGGTTTGAAGGCACCGGGGAGCTGTTTTTT
CASLANPGQGFEGTGELFF
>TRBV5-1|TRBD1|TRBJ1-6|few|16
TGCGCCAGCAGCTTGGGTGGGACAGCCAATAATTCACCCCTCCACTTT
CASSLGGTANNSPLHF
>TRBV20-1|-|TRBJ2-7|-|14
TGCAGTGCCGCAGGTCGGGGGAGCTCCTACGAGCAGTACTTC
CSAAGRGSSYEQYF